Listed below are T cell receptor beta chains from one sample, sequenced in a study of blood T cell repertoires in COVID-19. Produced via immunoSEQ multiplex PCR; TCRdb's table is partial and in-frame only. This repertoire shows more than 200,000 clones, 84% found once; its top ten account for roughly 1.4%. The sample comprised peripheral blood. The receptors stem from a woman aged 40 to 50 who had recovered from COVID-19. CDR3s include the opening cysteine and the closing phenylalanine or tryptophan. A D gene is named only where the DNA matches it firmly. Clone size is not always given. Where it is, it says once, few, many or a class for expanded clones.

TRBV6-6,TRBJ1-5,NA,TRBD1,CASLGQGNQPQHF,TGTGCCAGCCTTGGACAGGGCAATCAGCCCCAGCATTTT
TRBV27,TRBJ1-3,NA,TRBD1,CASRAGGASGNTIYF,TGTGCCAGCAGGGCAGGGGGCGCCTCTGGAAACACCATATATTTT
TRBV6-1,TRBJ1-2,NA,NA,CASSERKGMKSRYGYTF,TGTGCCAGCAGTGAAAGGAAGGGGATGAAGTCTAGGTATGGCTACACCTTC
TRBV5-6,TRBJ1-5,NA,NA,CASSLRAGRGPQHF,TGTGCCAGCAGCTTGAGGGCAGGGAGGGGGCCCCAGCATTTT
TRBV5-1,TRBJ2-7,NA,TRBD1,CASSSPSGTGYEQYF,TGCGCCAGCAGCTCACCTTCCGGGACAGGGTACGAGCAGTACTTC
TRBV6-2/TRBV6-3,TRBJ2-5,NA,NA,CASSYWDIARETQYF,TGTGCCAGCAGTTACTGGGACATCGCCAGGGAGACCCAGTACTTC
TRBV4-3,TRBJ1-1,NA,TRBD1,CASSQGQGSLYTEAFF,TGCGCCAGCAGCCAAGGACAGGGAAGTTTGTACACTGAAGCTTTCTTT
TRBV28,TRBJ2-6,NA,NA,CASSEGSGANVLTF,TGTGCCAGCAGCGAGGGCTCTGGGGCCAACGTCCTGACTTTC
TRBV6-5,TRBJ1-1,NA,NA,CASSYQGLSLNTEAFF,TGTGCCAGCAGTTACCAGGGACTGAGTTTGAACACTGAAGCTTTCTTT
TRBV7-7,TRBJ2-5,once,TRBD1,CASSLDRAETQYF,TGTGCTAGCAGCCTAGACAGGGCAGAGACCCAGTACTTC
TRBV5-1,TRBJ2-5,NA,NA,CASSPTRGGKTQYF,TGCGCCAGCAGCCCTACCCGTGGGGGGAAGACCCAGTACTTC
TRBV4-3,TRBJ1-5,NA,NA,CASSQDPGVGNQPQHF,TGCGCCAGCAGCCAAGATCCGGGGGTTGGCAATCAGCCCCAGCATTTT
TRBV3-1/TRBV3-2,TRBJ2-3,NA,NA,CASSQAGSDTQYF,TGTGCCAGCAGCCAAGCAGGTTCCGATACGCAGTATTTT
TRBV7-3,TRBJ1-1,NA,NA,CASSLHLIGVTEAFF,TGTGCCAGCAGCCTTCACCTCATAGGGGTCACTGAAGCTTTCTTT
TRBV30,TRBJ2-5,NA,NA,CAWSHLGGTGETQYF,TGTGCCTGGAGTCACCTCGGGGGTACGGGAGAGACCCAGTACTTC
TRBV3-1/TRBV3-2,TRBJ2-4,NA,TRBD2,CASSQRGGGNIQYF,TGTGCCAGCAGCCAGCGGGGGGGCGGAAACATTCAGTACTTC
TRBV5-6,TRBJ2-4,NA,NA,CASSLTRGNIQYF,TGTGCCAGCAGCTTAACCAGGGGAAACATTCAGTACTTC
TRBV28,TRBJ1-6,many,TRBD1,CASSPGQEHSPLHF,TGTGCCAGCAGTCCCGGACAGGAACATTCACCCCTCCACTTT
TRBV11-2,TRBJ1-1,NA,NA,CASQNQGTGNTEAFF,TGTGCCAGTCAAAATCAGGGGACCGGGAACACTGAAGCTTTCTTT
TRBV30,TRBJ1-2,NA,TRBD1,CAWSGGQGARGYTF,TGTGCCTGGAGTGGGGGACAGGGGGCGCGCGGCTACACCTTC
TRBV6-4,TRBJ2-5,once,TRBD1,CASRTGGRQETQYF,TGTGCCAGCAGAACAGGGGGCCGACAAGAGACCCAGTACTTC
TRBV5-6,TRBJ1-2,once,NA,CASSLTVYGYTF,TGTGCCAGCAGCTTGACGGTCTATGGCTACACCTTC
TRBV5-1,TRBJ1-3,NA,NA,CASSLVLGRGNTIYF,TGCGCCAGCAGCTTGGTTTTGGGGCGTGGAAACACCATATATTTT
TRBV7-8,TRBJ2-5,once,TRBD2,CASSLVGLAGDQETQYF,TGTGCCAGCAGCTTAGTAGGACTAGCGGGGGACCAAGAGACCCAGTACTTC
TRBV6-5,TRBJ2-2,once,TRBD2,CASRRLADTGELFF,TGTGCCAGCAGAAGACTAGCGGACACCGGGGAGCTGTTTTTT
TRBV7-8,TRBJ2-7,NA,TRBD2,CASSLVRSGAESSYEQYF,TGTGCCAGCAGCTTAGTAAGGAGCGGGGCCGAAAGCTCCTACGAGCAGTACTTC
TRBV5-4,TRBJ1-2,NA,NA,CASSLGQERGYTF,TGTGCCAGCAGCTTGGGACAGGAAAGGGGCTACACCTTC
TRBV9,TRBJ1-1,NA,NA,CASSVVRGNTEAFF,TGTGCCAGCAGCGTAGTAAGGGGGAACACTGAAGCTTTCTTT
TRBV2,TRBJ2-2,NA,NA,CASSDARVDTGELFF,TGTGCCAGCAGTGATGCCAGGGTGGACACCGGGGAGCTGTTTTTT
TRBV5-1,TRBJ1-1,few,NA,CASSLAQGVTEAFF,TGCGCCAGCAGCTTGGCACAGGGAGTCACTGAAGCTTTCTTT
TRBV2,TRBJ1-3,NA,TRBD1,CASSEGQGRNTIYF,TGTGCCAGCAGTGAAGGACAGGGGCGAAACACCATATATTTT
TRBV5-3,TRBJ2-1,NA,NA,CARSSRQGAGEQFF,TGTGCCAGAAGCTCACGCCAAGGAGCCGGGGAGCAGTTCTTC
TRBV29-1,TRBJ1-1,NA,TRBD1,CSVVGRRRDRVGNTEAFF,TGCAGCGTTGTGGGGAGGCGACGGGACAGGGTTGGGAACACTGAAGCTTTCTTT
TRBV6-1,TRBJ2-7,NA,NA,CASSDGSSYEQYF,TGTGCCAGCAGTGATGGCAGCTCCTACGAGCAGTACTTC
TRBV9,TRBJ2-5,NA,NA,CASSVAGGRQETQYF,TGTGCCAGCAGCGTAGCAGGGGGGCGCCAAGAGACCCAGTACTTC
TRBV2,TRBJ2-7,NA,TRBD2,CASLTLAGVVYEQYF,TGTGCCAGCCTAACACTAGCGGGGGTAGTCTACGAGCAGTACTTC
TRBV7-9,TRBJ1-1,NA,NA,CASSPKMNTEAFF,TGTGCCAGCAGCCCTAAAATGAACACTGAAGCTTTCTTT
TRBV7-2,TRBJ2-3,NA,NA,CASSLGNRYTDTQYF,TGTGCCAGCAGCTTAGGTAACAGATACACAGATACGCAGTATTTT
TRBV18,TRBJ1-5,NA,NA,CASSPTEGFQPQHF,TGTGCCAGCTCACCAACGGAGGGGTTTCAGCCCCAGCATTTT
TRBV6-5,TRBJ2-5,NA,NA,CASSYSTTPAPETQYF,TGTGCCAGCAGTTACTCGACGACACCAGCTCCAGAGACCCAGTACTTC
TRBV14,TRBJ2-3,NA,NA,CASSHYRGTSTDTQYF,TGTGCCAGCAGCCATTATCGGGGGACGAGCACAGATACGCAGTATTTT
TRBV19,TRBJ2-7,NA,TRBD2,CASSIAGSGGYEQYF,TGTGCCAGTAGTATAGCCGGTAGCGGGGGCTACGAGCAGTACTTC
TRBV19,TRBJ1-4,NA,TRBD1,CASSDRQGMDEKLFF,TGTGCCAGTAGTGATCGACAGGGGATGGATGAAAAACTGTTTTTT
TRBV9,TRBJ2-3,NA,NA,CASSVRSSTDTQYF,TGTGCCAGCAGCGTGAGGTCTAGCACAGATACGCAGTATTTT
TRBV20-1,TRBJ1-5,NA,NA,CSASDRLYNQPQHF,TGCAGTGCCAGTGACAGATTATACAATCAGCCCCAGCATTTT
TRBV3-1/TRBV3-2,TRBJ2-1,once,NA,CASSLSGGEQFF,TGTGCCAGCAGCCTCTCGGGTGGTGAGCAGTTCTTC